This is a list of T cell receptor beta chains from one sample in a study of blood T cell repertoires in COVID-19. Assay used: immunoSEQ multiplex PCR; TCRdb lists only in-frame clones, some missing. In the table there are about 74,000 clones, 75% to 95% of which are singletons. Input material: peripheral blood. The receptors come from a woman aged 60 to 75 with active COVID-19. CDR3s include the opening cysteine and the closing phenylalanine or tryptophan. A D gene is named only where the DNA matches it firmly. Rows give clone size only sometimes, using once, few, many, or a class for an expanded clone.

d_call	v_call	cdr3_length	clone_size	j_call	cdr3_nt	cdr3_aa
NA	TRBV28	14	NA	TRBJ2-7	TGTGCCAGCAGACTTTCGGGACTTTTCCACGAGCAGTACTTC	CASRLSGLFHEQYF
TRBD1	TRBV5-4	16	once	TRBJ1-2	TGTGCCAGCAGCTTGGTGATGGGACAGGGCCTGTATGGCTACACCTTC	CASSLVMGQGLYGYTF
TRBD1	TRBV5-1	13	NA	TRBJ2-2	TGCGCCAGCCGACAGGGTGTCACCGGGGAGCTGTTTTTT	CASRQGVTGELFF
NA	TRBV5-1	15	NA	TRBJ1-1	TGCGCCAGCAGCCCCCTCAACGGGGTGAACACTGAAGCTTTCTTT	CASSPLNGVNTEAFF
NA	TRBV19	17	NA	TRBJ2-2	TGTGCCAGTAGTACACTAGGGGGTCCTTTTGGGATCGGGGAGCTGTTTTTT	CASSTLGGPFGIGELFF
TRBD1	TRBV2	14	NA	TRBJ1-1	TGTGCCAGCAAACGACAGGGAGGTGGCACTGAAGCTTTCTTT	CASKRQGGGTEAFF
TRBD2	TRBV18	16	NA	TRBJ2-2	TGTGCCAGCTCACCCGGGAGGCCAACCAACACCGGGGAGCTGTTTTTT	CASSPGRPTNTGELFF
TRBD1	TRBV7-8	18	NA	TRBJ1-5	TGTGCCAGCAGCTTAGCGCTCTTGGTGGACAGGGGATTTCAGCCCCAGCATTTT	CASSLALLVDRGFQPQHF
TRBD2	TRBV4-1	15	NA	TRBJ2-1	TGCGCCAGCAGCCAAGTCAAGCGGGAGGCGCCTGAGCAGTTCTTC	CASSQVKREAPEQFF
NA	TRBV27	16	NA	TRBJ1-4	TGTGCCAGCAGTTCGATGCAGGGAGGGGGTGGTGAAAAACTGTTTTTT	CASSSMQGGGGEKLFF
TRBD2	TRBV27	15	NA	TRBJ2-1	TGTGCCAGCAGCCGAGCGGGAGGGCCTTACAATGAGCAGTTCTTC	CASSRAGGPYNEQFF
TRBD1	TRBV2	13	NA	TRBJ1-2	TGTGCCAGCATGTGGTTTACAGGGGATGGCTACACCTTC	CASMWFTGDGYTF
TRBD1	TRBV5-1	14	NA	TRBJ1-2	TGCGCCAGTAAGAATCAGGGGGCCACAAATGGCTACACCTTC	CASKNQGATNGYTF
TRBD2	TRBV18	21	NA	TRBJ2-1	TGTGCCAGCTCACCACAACTTCCGGGCACTAGCGGGAGAAGCTCCTACAATGAGCAGTTCTTC	CASSPQLPGTSGRSSYNEQFF
NA	TRBV11-3	13	once	TRBJ2-7	TGTGCCAGCAGCTTCGGACATACCTACGAGCAGTACTTC	CASSFGHTYEQYF
TRBD1	TRBV19	15	few	TRBJ1-1	TGTGCCACCACAGGGACAGGGGGCGCGAACACTGAAGCTTTCTTT	CATTGTGGANTEAFF
TRBD2	TRBV23-1	16	NA	TRBJ2-1	TGCGCCAGCAGCCCCGCGGGGGGCAGCTCCTACAATGAGCAGTTCTTC	CASSPAGGSSYNEQFF
TRBD2	TRBV11-2	16	NA	TRBJ2-7	TGTGCCAGCAGCACTCGATTGAGCGGGAGGAGCTACGAGCAGTACTTC	CASSTRLSGRSYEQYF
NA	TRBV6-5	15	NA	TRBJ2-1	TGTGCCAGCAGCCGCCTGAGAGACACCTACAATGAGCAGTTCTTC	CASSRLRDTYNEQFF
TRBD1	TRBV10-3	15	NA	TRBJ2-1	TGTGCCATCAGTACCGGACAGGGCAAGACCAATGAGCAGTTCTTC	CAISTGQGKTNEQFF
TRBD2	TRBV7-9	16	NA	TRBJ2-5	TGTGCCAGCAGCTCGTTAGCGGGAGCAGGGAAAGAGACCCAGTACTTC	CASSSLAGAGKETQYF
NA	TRBV5-4	13	NA	TRBJ1-4	TGTGCCAGCAGCTTGGGACAGAATGAAAAACTGTTTTTT	CASSLGQNEKLFF
TRBD1	TRBV27	15	NA	TRBJ2-1	TGTGCCAGCAGTCCCGACAGGGACCTACCCAATGAGCAGTTCTTC	CASSPDRDLPNEQFF
NA	TRBV5-1	15	once	TRBJ2-1	TGCGCCAGCAGCTTGGGAGTAGCGATTGACAATGAGCAGTTCTTC	CASSLGVAIDNEQFF
NA	TRBV7-5	14	NA	TRBJ1-5	TGTGCCAGAAGCCGAGAAGACAACAATCAGCCCCAGCATTTT	CARSREDNNQPQHF
NA	TRBV7-9	13	NA	TRBJ1-2	TGTGCCAGCAGCTTAGCCAGGATGGATGGCTACACCTTC	CASSLARMDGYTF
NA	TRBV18	13	NA	TRBJ2-5	TGTGCCAGCTCACCCAGGGAGGAAGAGACCCAGTACTTC	CASSPREEETQYF
TRBD1	TRBV27	16	NA	TRBJ2-2	TGTGCCAGCAGTTATCGGACAGGGATTAGGACCGGGGAGCTGTTTTTT	CASSYRTGIRTGELFF
NA	TRBV25-1	15	NA	TRBJ2-1	TGTGCCAGCAGTGAGAGTGAGAGGGACTACAATGAGCAGTTCTTC	CASSESERDYNEQFF
NA	TRBV23-1	14	NA	TRBJ1-5	TGCGCCAGCAGGGGGGGGCAGTACAATCAGCCCCAGCATTTT	CASRGGQYNQPQHF
TRBD2	TRBV3-1/TRBV3-2	17	NA	TRBJ2-1	TGTGCCAGCAGCCAAGATCTGGCGGGAGGAGGGTTCAATGAGCAGTTCTTC	CASSQDLAGGGFNEQFF
TRBD2	TRBV12-3/TRBV12-4	12	NA	TRBJ2-1	TGTGCCAGCGGGACTAGCCCTTCCTCGCAGTTCTTC	CASGTSPSSQFF
NA	TRBV28	15	NA	TRBJ1-2	TGTGCCAGCAGTTTCCGGTGGCAGGTATTCTATGGCTACACCTTC	CASSFRWQVFYGYTF
TRBD1	TRBV28	16	NA	TRBJ1-3	TGTGCCAGCAGTTTGGATGACAGGGGGGGACGAAACACCATATATTTT	CASSLDDRGGRNTIYF
NA	TRBV15	14	NA	TRBJ1-5	TGTGCCACCAGCAGCCGGGACAAACATCAGCCCCAGCATTTT	CATSSRDKHQPQHF
NA	TRBV7-7	15	NA	TRBJ2-5	TGTGCTAGCAGCTTTGGCGGAGGAGACCAAGAGACCCAGTACTTC	CASSFGGGDQETQYF
TRBD2	TRBV5-1	15	NA	TRBJ2-2	TGCGCCAGCAGATTAACGACTAGCAGGGCCGGGGAGCTGTTTTTT	CASRLTTSRAGELFF
NA	TRBV28	14	NA	TRBJ2-7	TGTGCCAGCAGCCGTCGAGCGGTCTCCTACGAGCAGTACTTC	CASSRRAVSYEQYF
TRBD1	TRBV4-1	17	NA	TRBJ2-5	TGCGCCAGCAGCCATTATTACGGACAGGGGATTAAAGAGACCCAGTACTTC	CASSHYYGQGIKETQYF
TRBD2	TRBV6-2/TRBV6-3	14	few	TRBJ2-1	TGTGCCAGCAGCCTAGCGGGAGTAGGCAATGAGCAGTTCTTC	CASSLAGVGNEQFF
TRBD1	TRBV27	18	NA	TRBJ1-1	TGTGCCACCTTGACCGCGCCAGGGGGCAGGGGAGCCCCCAACAGAGCTTTCTTT	CATLTAPGGRGAPNRAFF